Listed below are T cell receptor beta chains from one sample, sequenced in a study of T-cell reconstitution after alpha-beta-depleted transplantation in children. A single record per CDR3 protein comes from TCRdb applying MiXCR to the PCR reads. The table lists some 300,000 distinct CDR3 sequences, approximately 7.3% of them singletons. The sequencing here drew on peripheral blood, taken 360 days after TCRalphabeta/CD19-depleted stem cell transplant. The receptors were sampled from a female patient aged 2 to 10 who had a stem cell transplant for Fanconi anemia, so the T cells may come from the graft donor. Both conserved end residues are part of each CDR3. D genes are given only for firm matches. Only some rows state a clone size, as once, few, many or a class for expanded clones.

cdr3_nt cdr3_aa clone_size j_call v_call d_call
TGTGCCACCAGCAGCACAAGGGACCGGCCCCAGCATTTT CATSSTRDRPQHF few TRBJ1-5 TRBV15 -
TGCAGTGCTAGAGACTCTCTCCTTGAGGGCTTACATAGCAATCAGCCCCAGCATTTT CSARDSLLEGLHSNQPQHF many TRBJ1-5 TRBV20-1 -
TGCAGTGCTTTGACAGGCCCCGAAGCTTTCTTT CSALTGPEAFF few TRBJ1-1 TRBV20-1 -
TGTGCCAGCAGCGTAACCTTAGATTTTGACAGGGGGGAGCTGTTTTTT CASSVTLDFDRGELFF many TRBJ2-2 TRBV9 -
TGTGCCAGCAGCTTTTTCCGGGGACCTAATGAAAAACTGTTTTTT CASSFFRGPNEKLFF many TRBJ1-4 TRBV7-2 -
TGTGCCAGCAGTGAAGGGGCAGGGGACAATTCACCCCTCCACTTT CASSEGAGDNSPLHF few TRBJ1-6 TRBV6-1 -
TGTGCCAGCAGTACTGCCCTCACTAGCGGGGGCCCCATAGGATCCTACAATGAGCAGTTCTTC CASSTALTSGGPIGSYNEQFF - TRBJ2-1 TRBV6-2/TRBV6-3 TRBD2
TGTGCCATCAGTGGGACAGCGAGGGGCTACGAGCAGTACTTC CAISGTARGYEQYF - TRBJ2-7 TRBV10-3 -
TGTGCCAGCAGTTTTGGGGCGGGGCAAGAGACCCAGTACTTC CASSFGAGQETQYF - TRBJ2-5 TRBV12-3/TRBV12-4 -
TGTGCCAGCAGTTTATGGACGGGGCCCGGGGGCACTGAAGCTTTCTTT CASSLWTGPGGTEAFF few TRBJ1-1 TRBV12-3/TRBV12-4 -
TGTGCCAGCAGCCAAGAGGTTGGTGGCAATCAGCCCCAGCATTTT CASSQEVGGNQPQHF many TRBJ1-5 TRBV4-2 -
TGTGCCAGCAGCCTCAGGACTAGCGGCAACACCGGGGAGCTGTTTTTT CASSLRTSGNTGELFF - TRBJ2-2 TRBV11-2 TRBD2
TGCAGTGCTAGCGGGATCGGAGAGACCCAGTACTTC CSASGIGETQYF many TRBJ2-5 TRBV20-1 -
TGTGCCAGCAGCGGATATACAGGGGGTGGTCGTCGCGAGCAGTACTTC CASSGYTGGGRREQYF few TRBJ2-7 TRBV7-8 TRBD1
TGTGCCAGCAGCTTAAAGGGATGGTACGAGCAGTACTTC CASSLKGWYEQYF many TRBJ2-7 TRBV7-9 -
TGCGCCAGCGGACCGGGCCCTATTGGGGAGACCCAGTACTTC CASGPGPIGETQYF many TRBJ2-5 TRBV5-1 -
TGCAGTGCTACTGACAGGGGTCTCGGTAACACCATATATTTT CSATDRGLGNTIYF many TRBJ1-3 TRBV20-1 TRBD1
TGTGCCAGCAGCGTAGTAATAGCGGGGGATACGCAGTATTTT CASSVVIAGDTQYF - TRBJ2-3 TRBV9 TRBD2
TGTGCCAGCAGCCAAGATGAGGGCGCGAACACCGGGGAGCTGTTTTTT CASSQDEGANTGELFF many TRBJ2-2 TRBV4-2 -
TGCGCCACCCGCCCCCGGGACATTACTCAAGAGACCCAGTACTTC CATRPRDITQETQYF many TRBJ2-5 TRBV5-1 -
TGTGCCAGCAGCCTGTGGGGCAGGAGCTACGAGCAGTACTTC CASSLWGRSYEQYF many TRBJ2-7 TRBV7-9 -
TGCAGTGCTAGCTTGTGGGATTCCCCGAGAAGCTACACCTTC CSASLWDSPRSYTF few TRBJ1-2 TRBV20-1 -
TGTGCCAGCAGCTTAACGGCGACAACCTATGGCTACACCTTC CASSLTATTYGYTF few TRBJ1-2 TRBV7-9 -
TGTGCCAGCGAGAAGAGCTCCTACAATGAGCAGTTCTTC CASEKSSYNEQFF few TRBJ2-1 TRBV7-9 -
TGTGCCAGCAGCTTAGACAGGGTTAATGGCTACACCTTC CASSLDRVNGYTF many TRBJ1-2 TRBV7-9 -
TGTGCCAGCGCCTTCACGGACGGGAACACTGAAGCTTTCTTT CASAFTDGNTEAFF many TRBJ1-1 TRBV27 -
TGTGCCAGCAGCTTCTATAGCTCCTACGAGCAGTACTTC CASSFYSSYEQYF - TRBJ2-7 TRBV7-2 -
TGTGCCAGCCGGCCAGGGTTTCAAAATCAGCCCCAGCATTTT CASRPGFQNQPQHF many TRBJ1-5 TRBV6-5 -
TGCAGTGGGACTAGCGGAAACACCGGGGAGCTGTTTTTT CSGTSGNTGELFF many TRBJ2-2 TRBV20-1 TRBD2
TGTGCCAGCAGCTTAGTCGGCGATCTAGGGCCCCAGTACTTC CASSLVGDLGPQYF - TRBJ2-5 TRBV11-3 -
TGCAGCGTTGCCAGGGGGGGAGAGACCCAGTACTTC CSVARGGETQYF many TRBJ2-5 TRBV29-1 -
TGTGCCAGCAGCTTTGGGTTTGTGGCTTTCTTT CASSFGFVAFF many TRBJ1-1 TRBV12-3/TRBV12-4 -
TGCAGCGTTGAGGGGAGTCCCTCCTACGAGCAGTACTTC CSVEGSPSYEQYF many TRBJ2-7 TRBV29-1 -
TGTGCCAGCAGCCCCACTCCGGGATTCAATGAAAAACTGTTTTTT CASSPTPGFNEKLFF - TRBJ1-4 TRBV3-1 -
TGTGCCAGCAGCTTGGAGTCGGGGTTCAGGGTAGATACGCAGTATTTT CASSLESGFRVDTQYF - TRBJ2-3 TRBV5-6 -
TGTGCCTGGGACAGGGGGCCCAATCAGCCCCAGCATTTT CAWDRGPNQPQHF few TRBJ1-5 TRBV30 TRBD1
TGTGCCAGCAGTCGGACCCCTTATAGCAATCAGCCCCAGCATTTT CASSRTPYSNQPQHF many TRBJ1-5 TRBV12-3/TRBV12-4 -
TGTGCCAGCAGCCCGACTAGCGGAAGGGTCCACAATGAGCAGTTCTTC CASSPTSGRVHNEQFF many TRBJ2-1 TRBV11-1 TRBD2
TGTGCCATCAGTGAGTTGAAGGAGGGGGCCCGAGAGACCCAGTACTTC CAISELKEGARETQYF many TRBJ2-5 TRBV10-3 -
TGCAGTGCTAGATCACAGAACACTGAAGCTTTCTTT CSARSQNTEAFF many TRBJ1-1 TRBV20-1 -
TGTGCCAGTAGGACAGCGGCTAGCACAGATACGCAGTATTTT CASRTAASTDTQYF many TRBJ2-3 TRBV19 -
TGTGCCAGCAGGGATGCAGGGCGAACTGAAGCTTTCTTT CASRDAGRTEAFF many TRBJ1-1 TRBV12-3/TRBV12-4 -
TGTGCCAGCTCACCCGACAGGGATCAAGAGACCCAGTACTTC CASSPDRDQETQYF few TRBJ2-5 TRBV18 TRBD1
TGCAGTGCTAGGGGCCCTATTAGCGCTTACAATGAGCAGTTCTTC CSARGPISAYNEQFF many TRBJ2-1 TRBV20-1 -
TGTGCCAGCAGCCAGAAGACAGGGGCTTCCTATGGCTACACCTTC CASSQKTGASYGYTF many TRBJ1-2 TRBV7-9 TRBD1
TGTGCCAGCAGTGCTCTAGCGTTGGACTCCTACGAGCAGTACTTC CASSALALDSYEQYF - TRBJ2-7 TRBV12-3/TRBV12-4 -
TGCAGCGGGCGGGACTCCCTGTCCCCGTTAAGGTACAATGAGCAGTTCTTC CSGRDSLSPLRYNEQFF many TRBJ2-1 TRBV29-1 -
TGTGCCTGCTGCCAAGGCGGGGGGCGCACAGATACGCAGTATTTT CACCQGGGRTDTQYF few TRBJ2-3 TRBV3-1 TRBD2
TGCAGCGTAGGAAGGGACTATGGCTACACCTTC CSVGRDYGYTF many TRBJ1-2 TRBV29-1 -
TGTGCCACCAGCATTGCTGAAACAAGATCCTTT CATSIAETRSF many TRBJ1-1 TRBV15 -
TGTGCCATCAGTTTAGGACTGCCTAGGACAGATACGCAGTATTTT CAISLGLPRTDTQYF - TRBJ2-3 TRBV11-1 -
TGTGCCAGCCGCGACAGGGTACGCAATGAGCAGTTCTTC CASRDRVRNEQFF - TRBJ2-1 TRBV6-2/TRBV6-3 TRBD1
TGTGCCAGCAGCTTAATTGAGGGTTCGGTCGAGACCCAGTACTTC CASSLIEGSVETQYF many TRBJ2-5 TRBV11-2 -
TGCAGTGCCAGTATGACTAGCGGGAGTACAGATACGCAGTATTTT CSASMTSGSTDTQYF many TRBJ2-3 TRBV20-1 TRBD2